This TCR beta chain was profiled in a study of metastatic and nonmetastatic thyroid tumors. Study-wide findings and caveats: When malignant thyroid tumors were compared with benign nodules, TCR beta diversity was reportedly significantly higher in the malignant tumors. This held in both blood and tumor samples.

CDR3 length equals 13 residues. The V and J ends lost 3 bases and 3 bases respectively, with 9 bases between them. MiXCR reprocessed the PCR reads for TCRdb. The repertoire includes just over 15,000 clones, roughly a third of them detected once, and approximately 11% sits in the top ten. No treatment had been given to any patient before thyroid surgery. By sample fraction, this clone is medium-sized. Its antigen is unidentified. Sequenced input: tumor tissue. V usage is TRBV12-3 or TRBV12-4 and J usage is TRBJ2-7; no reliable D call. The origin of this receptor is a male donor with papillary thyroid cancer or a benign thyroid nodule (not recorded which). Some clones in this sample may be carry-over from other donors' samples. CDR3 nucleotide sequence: TGTGCCAGCAGTTTCGGCAGGTACTACGAGCAGTACTTC. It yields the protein CASSFGRYYEQYF.